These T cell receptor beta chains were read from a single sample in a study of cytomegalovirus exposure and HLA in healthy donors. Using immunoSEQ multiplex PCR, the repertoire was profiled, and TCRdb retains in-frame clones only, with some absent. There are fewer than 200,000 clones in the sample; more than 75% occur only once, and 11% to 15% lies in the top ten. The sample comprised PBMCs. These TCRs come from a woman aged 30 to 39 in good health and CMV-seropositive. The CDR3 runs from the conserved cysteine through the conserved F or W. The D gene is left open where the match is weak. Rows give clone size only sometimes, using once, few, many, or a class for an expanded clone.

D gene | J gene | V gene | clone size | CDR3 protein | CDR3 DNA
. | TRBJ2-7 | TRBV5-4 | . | CASSFYAGSYEQYF | TGTGCCAGCAGCTTTTATGCAGGATCCTACGAGCAGTACTTC
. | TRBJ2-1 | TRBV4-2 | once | CASSGGGYEQFF | TGTGCCAGCAGCGGTGGGGGCTATGAGCAGTTCTTC
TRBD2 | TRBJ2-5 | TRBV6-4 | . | CASSDGGGEETQYF | TGTGCCAGCAGTGACGGCGGGGGGGAAGAGACCCAGTACTTC
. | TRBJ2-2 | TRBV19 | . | CASTSVGSTGELFF | TGTGCCAGTACATCGGTCGGTAGCACCGGGGAGCTGTTTTTT
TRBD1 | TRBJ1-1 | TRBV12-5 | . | CASGLVRGRAEAFF | TGTGCTAGTGGTTTGGTAAGGGGGCGGGCTGAAGCTTTCTTT
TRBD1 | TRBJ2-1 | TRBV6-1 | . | CASRRQGLRNNEQFF | TGTGCCAGCAGGAGACAGGGGCTCAGGAACAATGAGCAGTTCTTC
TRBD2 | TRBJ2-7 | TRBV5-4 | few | CASSLQAGMFEQYF | TGTGCCAGCAGCTTACAAGCGGGGATGTTCGAGCAGTACTTC
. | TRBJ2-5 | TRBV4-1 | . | CASSQAIARVLETQYF | TGCGCCAGCAGCCAAGCGATCGCCAGGGTCCTGGAGACCCAGTACTTC
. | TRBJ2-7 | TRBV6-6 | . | CASSPIRAGYEQYF | TGTGCCAGCAGCCCAATCAGGGCAGGTTACGAGCAGTACTTC
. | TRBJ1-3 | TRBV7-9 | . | CSSSEPQFSGNTIYF | TGTTCCAGCAGCGAGCCACAGTTCTCTGGAAACACCATATATTTT
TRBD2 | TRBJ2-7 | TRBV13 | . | CASSLVSGSAPYEQYF | TGTGCCAGCAGCTTAGTTAGCGGGAGCGCGCCCTACGAGCAGTACTTC
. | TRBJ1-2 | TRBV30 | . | CAWQWGEYGYTF | TGTGCCTGGCAATGGGGGGAATATGGCTACACCTTC
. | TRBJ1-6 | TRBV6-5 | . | CASSAGPYNSPLHF | TGTGCCAGCAGTGCAGGTCCCTATAATTCACCCCTCCACTTT
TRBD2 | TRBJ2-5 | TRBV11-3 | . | CASSLRGWGGRETQYF | TGTGCCAGCAGCTTGAGAGGTTGGGGGGGTCGGGAGACCCAGTACTTC
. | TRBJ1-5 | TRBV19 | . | CASSIGSYNQPQHF | TGTGCCAGTAGTATCGGGTCCTACAATCAGCCCCAGCATTTT
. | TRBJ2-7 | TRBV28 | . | CASTFQGPDYEQYF | TGTGCCAGCACCTTTCAGGGCCCCGACTACGAGCAGTACTTC
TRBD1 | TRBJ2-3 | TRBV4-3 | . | CASSQDQGADTQYF | TGCGCCAGCAGCCAAGACCAGGGGGCAGATACGCAGTATTTT
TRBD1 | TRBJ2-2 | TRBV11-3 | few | CASSPETGYVGELFF | TGTGCCAGCAGCCCAGAGACAGGGTATGTCGGGGAGCTGTTTTTT
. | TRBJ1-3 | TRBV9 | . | CASSVDPRGTGNTIYF | TGTGCCAGCAGCGTAGACCCGCGGGGTACGGGAAACACCATATATTTT
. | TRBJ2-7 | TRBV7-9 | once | CSSSLVRARIDEQYF | TGTTCCAGCAGCCTAGTGAGGGCGAGAATCGACGAGCAGTACTTC
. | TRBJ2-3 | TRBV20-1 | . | CSAPGVDTQYF | TGCAGTGCGCCGGGAGTGGATACGCAGTATTTT
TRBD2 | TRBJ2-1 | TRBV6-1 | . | CASSEALAGANEQFF | TGTGCCAGCAGTGAAGCATTAGCGGGAGCCAATGAGCAGTTCTTC
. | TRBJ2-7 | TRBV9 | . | CASSEGHVGPYSYEQYF | TGTGCCAGCAGCGAGGGGCACGTGGGTCCCTATTCCTACGAGCAGTACTTC
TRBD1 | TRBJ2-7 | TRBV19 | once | CASSSGTGKGYEQYF | TGTGCCAGTAGTTCAGGGACAGGAAAAGGCTACGAGCAGTACTTC
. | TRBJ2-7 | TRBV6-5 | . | CASSYQGNEQYF | TGTGCCAGCAGTTACCAGGGGAACGAGCAGTACTTC
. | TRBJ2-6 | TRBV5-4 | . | CASSTRGGASGANVLTF | TGTGCCAGCAGCACCAGAGGGGGGGCTTCTGGGGCCAACGTCCTGACTTTC
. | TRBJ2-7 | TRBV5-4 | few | CASSGYGSESSYEQYF | TGTGCCAGCAGCGGGTACGGGAGCGAAAGCTCCTACGAGCAGTACTTC
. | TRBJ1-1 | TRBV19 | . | CASSVDSNTEAFF | TGTGCCAGTAGTGTGGACAGTAACACTGAAGCTTTCTTT
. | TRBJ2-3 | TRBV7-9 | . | CASSLGASGTDTQYF | TGTGCCAGCAGCTTAGGAGCTAGCGGCACAGATACGCAGTATTTT
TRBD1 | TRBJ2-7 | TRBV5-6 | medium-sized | CASSPTGDSYEQYF | TGTGCCAGCAGCCCAACAGGGGACTCCTACGAGCAGTACTTC
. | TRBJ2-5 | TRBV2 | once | CASSERETQYF | TGTGCCAGCAGTGAGCGAGAGACCCAGTACTTC
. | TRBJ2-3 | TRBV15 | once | CATSRVRGNTDTQYF | TGTGCCACCAGCAGAGTTCGGGGGAACACAGATACGCAGTATTTT
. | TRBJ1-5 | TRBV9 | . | CASSPDGNQPQHF | TGTGCCAGCAGCCCCGACGGGAACCAGCCCCAGCATTTT
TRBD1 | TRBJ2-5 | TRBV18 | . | CASSQSGQGRETQYF | TGTGCCAGCTCACAATCCGGACAGGGACGGGAGACCCAGTACTTC